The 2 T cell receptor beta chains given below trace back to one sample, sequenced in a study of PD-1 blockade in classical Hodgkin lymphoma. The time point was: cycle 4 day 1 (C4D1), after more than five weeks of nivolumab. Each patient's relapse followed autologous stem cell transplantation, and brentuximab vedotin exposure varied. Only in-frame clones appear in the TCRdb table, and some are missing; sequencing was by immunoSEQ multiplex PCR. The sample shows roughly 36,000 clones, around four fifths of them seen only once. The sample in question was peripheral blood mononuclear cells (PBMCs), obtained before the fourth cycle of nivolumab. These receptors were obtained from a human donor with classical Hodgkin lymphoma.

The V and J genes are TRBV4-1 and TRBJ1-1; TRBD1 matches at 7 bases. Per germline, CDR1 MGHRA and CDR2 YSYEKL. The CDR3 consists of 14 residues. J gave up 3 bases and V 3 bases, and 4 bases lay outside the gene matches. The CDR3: CASSHVTGDTEAFF. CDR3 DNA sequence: TGCGCCAGCAGCCACGTCACAGGGGACACTGAAGCTTTCTTT.

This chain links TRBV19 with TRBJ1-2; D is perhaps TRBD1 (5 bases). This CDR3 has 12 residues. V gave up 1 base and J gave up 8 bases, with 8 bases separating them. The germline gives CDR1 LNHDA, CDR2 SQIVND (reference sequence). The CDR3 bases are TGTGCCAGTAGTATAGTGCGGGACGGCTACACCTTC. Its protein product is CASSIVRDGYTF.